Given below is one TCR beta chain in context. Its antigen is undetermined. The CDR3 has 18 amino acids. The germline V gene has CDR1 MDHEN and CDR2 SYDVKM. J lost 4 bases, V lost 2 bases, and 8 bases had no gene match. The data were obtained in a study of T cells in localized non-small cell lung cancer. Regarding the study as a whole: Peak T cell clonality was found in uninvolved adjacent lung, exceeding tumor.

The data were produced by immunoSEQ multiplex PCR, yet TCRdb's version contains in-frame clones alone and is incomplete. In the table there are 7,000 or so clones, approximately 50% of which are singletons. The specimen comprised lymph node tissue, sampled before any cancer treatment. The chain uses TRBV28 and TRBJ2-2; 12 nucleotides agree with TRBD1. This clonotype was sampled from a female donor of 60 years or more with stage I lung adenocarcinoma. The CDR3 coding sequence is TGTGCCAGCAGTTTAGAGGGACAGGGGGCGCAGAGCACCGGGGAGCTGTTTTTT. Translating gives CASSLEGQGAQSTGELFF.